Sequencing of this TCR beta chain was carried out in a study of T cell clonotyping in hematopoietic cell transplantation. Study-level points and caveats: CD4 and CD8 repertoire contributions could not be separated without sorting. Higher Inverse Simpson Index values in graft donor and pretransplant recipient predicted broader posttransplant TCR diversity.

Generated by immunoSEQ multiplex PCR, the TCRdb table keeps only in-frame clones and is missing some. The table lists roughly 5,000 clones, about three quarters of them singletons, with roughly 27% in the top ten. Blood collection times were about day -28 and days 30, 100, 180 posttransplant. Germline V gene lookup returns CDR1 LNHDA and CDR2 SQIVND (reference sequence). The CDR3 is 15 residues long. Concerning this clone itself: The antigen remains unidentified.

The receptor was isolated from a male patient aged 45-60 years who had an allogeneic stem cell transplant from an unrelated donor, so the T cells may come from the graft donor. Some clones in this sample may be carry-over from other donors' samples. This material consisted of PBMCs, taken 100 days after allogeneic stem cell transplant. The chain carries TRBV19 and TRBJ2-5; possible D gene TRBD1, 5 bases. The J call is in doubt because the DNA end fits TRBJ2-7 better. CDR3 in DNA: TGTGCCAGTAGTATTACCACAGGAGTTTTTAGCGAGCAGTACTTC. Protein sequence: CASSITTGVFSEQYF.